This entry features one T cell receptor beta chain sequence. Its specific antigen is unknown. Per-nucleotide qualities are absent, and no much larger clonotype sits a single base away. Each collaborating institution followed its own protocols to collect whole blood in K2EDTA tubes. For TCRbeta analysis, collaborators shipped samples as frozen whole blood, isolated PBMCs, or DNA extracted from either of those sample types. CDR1 and CDR2 were assigned from the germline V gene as MDHEN and SYDVKM. The junction carries 16 bases between V and J, which are trimmed by 6 bases and 8 bases respectively. There are 13 amino acids in the CDR3, from cysteine to phenylalanine inclusive. Only the CDR3 DNA stays, 39 bases, in frame from base 1. This sample stems from a study of blood T cell repertoires in COVID-19 (dated by TCRdb to 2019 to 2021). Regarding the complete study: The collaborator samples originated in the United States, Italy and Spain and spanned the acute and convalescent phases of COVID-19. The material from the prospective study consisted of cDNA or gDNA derived from T cells, B-cell-depleted T cells, or PBMCs. The dataset comprised deeply sampled blood TCRbeta repertoires from subjects exposed to, actively infected with, or recovered from COVID-19. The repertoires were released in a freely available public database meant as a resource for research on the immune response to SARS-CoV-2. Samples were obtained from the ongoing ImmuneRACE study (first 160 participants) and from about 1,300 subjects provided by 6 global collaborators. The sample metadata nearly always contained a de-identified subject ID, COVID-19 status, age in years and sex. Where available, HLA class I and class II types were taken from metadata supplied by the sample provider and were not determined by assay-based typing.

The immunoSEQ Assay, a bias-controlled multiplex PCR, was used to amplify TCRbeta CDR3 regions from genomic DNA. Regarding the original processing steps: The number of nucleated cells in each sample was estimated by amplification of reference gene primers within the assay. Sequence reads were collapsed and filtered to measure the absolute abundance of every unique TCRbeta CDR3 rearrangement. Productive Simpson clonality was computed per sample as the square root of Simpson's diversity index over productive rearrangements. Entries here come from immuneACCESS through TCRdb and include only in-frame sequences with V and J called. Some clones fail to appear in such tables; in the studies checked, an unresolved V gene covers under half of the shortfall, and the cause of the remainder is unknown. V, J and clone size were drawn from that table, and D and trimming were deduced from the DNA. Here the sample has about 110,000 clones; about 83% occur a single time. The ten most abundant clones make up more than 3.5% of the sample.

General conclusions and limits of the study: The amount of clinical and demographic metadata varied by source and participant and was provided uncurated.

This sequence was found in a woman aged 70-85 years with acute or convalescent COVID-19. The V and J genes are TRBV28 and TRBJ1-2; no D segment can be confidently identified. Source material: peripheral blood. The CDR3 region has the sequence CASSAGLPGGYTF. The nucleotide sequence is TGTGCCAGCAGCGCTGGACTACCGGGGGGCTACACCTTC.